A single sample gave rise to the 9 T cell receptor beta chains below, sequenced in a study of blood T cell repertoires in COVID-19 (TCRdb year 2020). Library prep was done by the immunoSEQ multiplex PCR assay. What TCRdb holds here is the immuneACCESS table cut down to in-frame rearrangements. Part of the clones is not present; checked against another copy, under half of the missing clones reflect an unresolved V gene, and the others are unexplained. Recorded for this sample are 200,000 to 250,000 clones; 84% of them occurred a single time. The ten largest account for just under 20% of the sample. The specimen was peripheral blood. The receptors were gathered from a man aged 25-40 years with active or convalescent COVID-19.

This sequence joins TRBV6-2 or TRBV6-3 and TRBJ1-2; no definite D call. Trimming took off 2 bases at V and 5 bases at J, with 9 bases between the two ends. The CDR3 is made up of 13 amino acids. CDR1 MNHEY and CDR2 SVGEGT come from the germline V gene. The CDR3 loop reads CASSYGTFYGYTF. In DNA, the CDR3 is TGTGCCAGCAGTTACGGCACCTTTTATGGCTACACCTTC.

Here the CDR3 reads CASSPAQGSEQYF. For the CDR3, the DNA is TGTGCCAGCTCACCAGCGCAGGGCTCCGAGCAGTACTTC. This chain joins TRBV18 and TRBJ2-7; possibly TRBD1 for D (5 bases). The V gene's germline CDR1 is KGHSH and CDR2 LQKENI. V dropped 2 bases and J dropped 6 bases, with 11 bases sitting between them. This CDR3 is 13 amino acids long.

This sequence joins TRBV2 and TRBJ2-5; 16 bases are a match to TRBD2. The CDR3 is 15 residues long. Germline CDR1 is SNHLY and CDR2 is FYNNEI. J lost 5 bases, V lost 6 bases, and 3 bases had no gene match. DNA for the CDR3: TGTGCCAGCAGGTTGGGACTAGCGGGGGGGGAGACCCAGTACTTC. Translated, it gives CASRLGLAGGETQYF. The full variable domain, its missing parts supplied by reference TRBV2 and TRBJ2-5, is EPEVTQTPSHQVTQMGQEVILRCVPISNHLYFYWYRQILGQKVEFLVSFYNNEISEKSEIFDDQFSVERPDGSNFTLKIRSTKLEDSAMYFCASRLGLAGGETQYFGPGTRLLVL.

This rearrangement joins TRBV3-1 (or the pseudogene TRBV3-2) to TRBJ1-6; weak D call: TRBD1 (5 bases). V lost 4 bases to trimming and J lost 9 bases, with 13 bases between them. Germline V CDR1 and CDR2: LGHDT, YNNKEL (reference sequence). The CDR3 consists of 14 residues. CDR3 nucleotides: TGTGCCAGCAGCCCCCAGGGCCTAACTTCACCCCTCCACTTT. Amino acids: CASSPQGLTSPLHF.

The V and J genes are TRBV5-6 and TRBJ1-4; D uncertain. The CDR3 extends over 15 amino acids. Germline CDR1 reads SGHDT; CDR2 reads YYEEEE. Trimming took off 4 bases at V and 0 bases at J, with 10 bases between the two ends. The CDR3 sequence: CASSPGYTTNEKLFF. In DNA form, the CDR3 reads TGTGCCAGCAGCCCTGGTTACACAACTAATGAAAAACTGTTTTTT.

The chain uses TRBV4-2 and TRBJ2-1; the match to TRBD2 covers 8 bases. V shed 5 bases and J 3 bases; nucleotides not matched to a gene: 6. Germline loops: CDR1 LGHNA, CDR2 YNFKEQ. This CDR3 contains 15 residues. The CDR3 DNA reads as TGTGCCAGCAGCTCCAGCGGGAGTCTCTACAATGAGCAGTTCTTC. This translates into CASSSSGSLYNEQFF.

The chain joins TRBV21-1 to TRBJ2-7; no DNA check was done on the table's D call, TRBD2. TRBV21-1 is a pseudogene segment. There are 12 residues in the CDR3. The CDR3 coding sequence is TGTGCCTTCTGGGGAGGCCCCTACGAGCAGTACTTC. Its translation is CAFWGGPYEQYF.

The chain joins TRBV2 to TRBJ1-2; TRBD1 matches at 7 bases. CDR3 length: 14 residues. The junction had 2 bases not matched to a gene; V was cut back by 4 bases and J by 0 bases. Per the germline V gene, CDR1 is SNHLY and CDR2 is FYNNEI. CDR3 sequence (DNA): TGTGCCAGCAGTGGGGACAGAGCTAACTATGGCTACACCTTC. Translating it yields CASSGDRANYGYTF.

The chain uses TRBV6-2 or TRBV6-3 and TRBJ2-1; 7 nucleotides align to TRBD2. The CDR3 sequence is 14 residues long. V lost 5 bases and J lost 6; bases outside the gene matches: 7. Germline CDR1 and CDR2: MNHEY and SVGEGT. CDR3 residues: CASSSRDYRNEQFF. The DNA for the CDR3 is TGTGCCAGCAGTAGCCGGGACTACCGCAATGAGCAGTTCTTC.